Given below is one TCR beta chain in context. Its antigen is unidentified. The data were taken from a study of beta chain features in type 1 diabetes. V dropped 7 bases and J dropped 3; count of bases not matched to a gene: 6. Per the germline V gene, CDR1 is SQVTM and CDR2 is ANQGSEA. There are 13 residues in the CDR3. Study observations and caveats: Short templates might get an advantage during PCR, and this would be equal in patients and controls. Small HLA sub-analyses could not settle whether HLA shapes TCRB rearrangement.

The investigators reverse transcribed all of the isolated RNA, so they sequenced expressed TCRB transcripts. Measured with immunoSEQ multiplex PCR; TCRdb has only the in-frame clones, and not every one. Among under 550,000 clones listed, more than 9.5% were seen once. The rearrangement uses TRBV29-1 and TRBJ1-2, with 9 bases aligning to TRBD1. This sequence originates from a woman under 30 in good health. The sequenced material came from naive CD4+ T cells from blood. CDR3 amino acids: CSGYWDRDYGYTF. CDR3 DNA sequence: TGCAGCGGATACTGGGACAGGGACTATGGCTACACCTTC.